The rows below give T cell receptor beta chains drawn from one sample of a study of Ad26.COV2.S vaccination and SARS-CoV-2 variants. Only in-frame clones appear in the TCRdb table, and some are missing; sequencing was by immunoSEQ multiplex PCR. The table includes approximately 300,000 clones, 70% to 90% detected once. The sequencing used peripheral blood, collected in a trial of Ad26.COV2.S vaccine versus placebo. These receptors were taken from a person between 18 and 65 years old who received the Ad26.COV2.S COVID-19 vaccine or a placebo. CDR3s include the opening cysteine and the closing phenylalanine or tryptophan. The D gene is left open where the match is weak. Part of the rows lack a size; the others show once, few, many or a class for expanded clones.

TRBD2	NA	TRBJ2-3	TRBV19	TGTGCCAGTAGTCCCCCGGGGGGGCGGGATACGCAGTATTTT	CASSPPGGRDTQYF
TRBD1	few	TRBJ1-2	TRBV5-1	TGCGCCAGCAGCCCGGGGACAGTCGGGGGGCTTGGCTACACCTTC	CASSPGTVGGLGYTF
NA	NA	TRBJ2-4	TRBV27	TGTGCCAGCAGTATAGACAGGGCCAAAAACATTCAGTACTTC	CASSIDRAKNIQYF
TRBD1	NA	TRBJ1-2	TRBV28	TGTGCCAGCAAGACAGGGAACTATGGCTACACCTTC	CASKTGNYGYTF
NA	NA	TRBJ2-5	TRBV28	TGTGCCAGCAGTCCAGCGGACCGAGGTGTATACCAGTACTTC	CASSPADRGVYQYF
NA	NA	TRBJ1-1	TRBV29-1	TGCAGCGCCGGGCTTCCGGGCACTGAAGCTTTCTTT	CSAGLPGTEAFF
NA	NA	TRBJ2-5	TRBV30	TGTGCCTGGAGTACGAACCGGGAGACCCAGTACTTC	CAWSTNRETQYF
TRBD1	NA	TRBJ1-5	TRBV19	TGTGCCAGTAGTCCCCGGGCAGGGGGGAGCAATCAGCCCCAGCATTTT	CASSPRAGGSNQPQHF
NA	once	TRBJ1-4	TRBV2	TGTGCCAGCAGGAAAGCGCAGGGAGCCACTAATGAAAAACTGTTTTTT	CASRKAQGATNEKLFF
NA	once	TRBJ2-1	TRBV5-1	TGCGCCAGCAGCCCGCAGACCTACAATGAGCAGTTCTTC	CASSPQTYNEQFF
NA	NA	TRBJ2-3	TRBV25-1	TGTGCCAGCAGGGTGGGGGATACGCAGTATTTT	CASRVGDTQYF
NA	NA	TRBJ2-2	TRBV19	TGTGCCAGTAGAAGGGGGTCGGCGAACACCGGGGAGCTGTTTTTT	CASRRGSANTGELFF
NA	NA	TRBJ1-5	TRBV28	TGTGCCAGCATCGGGGCAGACTTTAATCAGCCCCAGCATTTT	CASIGADFNQPQHF
NA	NA	TRBJ2-7	TRBV27	TGTGCCAGCAGTTTATCGTCCCCCCTTCCCTACGAGCAGTACTTC	CASSLSSPLPYEQYF
NA	NA	TRBJ2-7	TRBV6-1	TGTGCCAGCAGTGAAGAGGGGGGGCCCTACGAGCAGTACTTC	CASSEEGGPYEQYF
TRBD1	NA	TRBJ2-1	TRBV9	TGTGCCAGCAGCGTATCACCGGGACAGGGGGCGAGGGAGCAGTTCTTC	CASSVSPGQGAREQFF
TRBD2	NA	TRBJ2-5	TRBV6-2/TRBV6-3	TGTGCCAGCAGTTACTCGGGTAGCGGGGCCCCTAGGACCCAGTACTTC	CASSYSGSGAPRTQYF
NA	NA	TRBJ1-1	TRBV14	TGTGCCAGCAGCCAAGATAAAGCTTTCTTT	CASSQDKAFF
NA	few	TRBJ1-6	TRBV5-1	TGCGCCAGCAGCTCCCTGCCGGAGGGGCCCCTCCACTTT	CASSSLPEGPLHF
TRBD1	NA	TRBJ1-1	TRBV7-9	TGTGCCAGCAGCTTAGGAGGGGGCAACACTGAAGCTTTCTTT	CASSLGGGNTEAFF
TRBD1	NA	TRBJ2-7	TRBV2	TGTGCCGGCAGGGGGGACAGGGGCCGGATCGGGGAGCAGTACTTC	CAGRGDRGRIGEQYF
NA	NA	TRBJ1-3	TRBV5-4	TGTGCCAGCAGCGCCGTACAGGGTTTGGCTGGAAACACCATATATTTT	CASSAVQGLAGNTIYF
TRBD1	NA	TRBJ2-5	TRBV15	TGTGCCACCAGCTCGACAGGGAGGACCCAGTACTTC	CATSSTGRTQYF
NA	NA	TRBJ1-3	TRBV7-2	TGTGCCAGCAGCTTATTCGTTCGCGCAGCATCCTCTGGAAACACCATATATTTT	CASSLFVRAASSGNTIYF
TRBD2	NA	TRBJ2-7	TRBV5-1	TGCGCCAGCAGTTTGCCTGAGCGGGGATCCTACGAGCAGTACTTC	CASSLPERGSYEQYF
NA	NA	TRBJ2-5	TRBV7-2	TGTGCCAGCAGCTTAGAGCCGGCCGAGACCCAGTACTTC	CASSLEPAETQYF
NA	NA	TRBJ2-1	TRBV7-9	TGTGCCAGCAGCTTAGCGTTGGGGGATGAGCAGTTCTTC	CASSLALGDEQFF
TRBD1	few	TRBJ1-4	TRBV27	TGTGCCAGCAGTCGACAGGGAACGGCTAATGAAAAACTGTTTTTT	CASSRQGTANEKLFF
TRBD1	NA	TRBJ1-1	TRBV7-8	TGTGCCAGCAGACAGACAGGGATGGGCACTGAAGCTTTCTTT	CASRQTGMGTEAFF
NA	once	TRBJ2-6	TRBV15	TGTGCCACCAAGGAGGGCACGCACTCTGGGGCCAACGTCCTGACTTTC	CATKEGTHSGANVLTF
NA	once	TRBJ2-5	TRBV6-6	TGTGCCAGCAGCCCCGGGCGGGAGACCCAGTACTTC	CASSPGRETQYF
TRBD1	NA	TRBJ2-2	TRBV5-4	TGTGCCAGCAGCTCGGGACAGGCGAACACCGGGGAGCTGTTTTTT	CASSSGQANTGELFF
NA	NA	TRBJ1-5	TRBV2	TGTGCCAGCAGCCGGTCGGGGATCAATCAGCCCCAGCATTTT	CASSRSGINQPQHF
NA	once	TRBJ2-1	TRBV5-5	TGTGCCAGCAGCTTCGGTCTACATGGATCTCTCAATGAGCAGTTCTTC	CASSFGLHGSLNEQFF
TRBD2	NA	TRBJ2-1	TRBV7-3	TGTGCCAGCAGCGGAATAGCGGGCTACTCCTACAATGAGCAGTTCTTC	CASSGIAGYSYNEQFF
TRBD1	NA	TRBJ2-7	TRBV6-7	TGTGCCACCTCCCCCTGGGGGGACAGGGACTACGAGCAGTACTTC	CATSPWGDRDYEQYF
NA	few	TRBJ1-1	TRBV19	TGTGCCAGCGCTAGGGGGAAGGCGAACACTGAAGCTTTCTTT	CASARGKANTEAFF
TRBD2	NA	TRBJ2-3	TRBV19	TGTGCCAGTAGCACCGGACTAGCGGGGGGCCCAGATACGCAGTATTTT	CASSTGLAGGPDTQYF
TRBD2	NA	TRBJ2-1	TRBV7-3	TGTGCCAGCAGCTTTATCGGGGGGTACAATGAGCAGTTCTTC	CASSFIGGYNEQFF
TRBD1	NA	TRBJ1-2	TRBV2	TGTGCCAGCACCGCGGGACAGATGGCTGGCTACACCTTC	CASTAGQMAGYTF
NA	NA	TRBJ2-7	TRBV2	TGTGCCAGCAGTGATCAGGCTACCTACGAGCAGTACTTC	CASSDQATYEQYF
NA	many	TRBJ2-1	TRBV5-6	TGTGCCAGCAGCTTGTGGGGAAATGAGCAGTTCTTC	CASSLWGNEQFF